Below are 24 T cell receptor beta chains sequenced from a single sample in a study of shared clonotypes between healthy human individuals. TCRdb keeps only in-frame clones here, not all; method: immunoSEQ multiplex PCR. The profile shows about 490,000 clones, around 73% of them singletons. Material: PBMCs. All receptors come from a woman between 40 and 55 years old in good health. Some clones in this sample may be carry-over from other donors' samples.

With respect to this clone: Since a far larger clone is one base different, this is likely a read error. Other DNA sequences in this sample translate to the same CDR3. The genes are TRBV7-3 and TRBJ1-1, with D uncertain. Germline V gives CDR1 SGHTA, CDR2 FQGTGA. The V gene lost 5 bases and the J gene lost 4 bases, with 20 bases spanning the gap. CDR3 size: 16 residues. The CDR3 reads CASSPSPTAASTEAFF. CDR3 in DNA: TGTGCCAGCAGCCCATCTCCGACCGCAGCGAGCACTGAAGCTTTCTTT.

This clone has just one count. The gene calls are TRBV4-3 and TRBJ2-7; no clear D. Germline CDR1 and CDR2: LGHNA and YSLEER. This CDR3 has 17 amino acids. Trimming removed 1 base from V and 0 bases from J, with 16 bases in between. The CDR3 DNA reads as TGCGCCAGCAGCCAAGCACACGACAACAGCCGCTCCTACGAGCAGTACTTC. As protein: CASSQAHDNSRSYEQYF.

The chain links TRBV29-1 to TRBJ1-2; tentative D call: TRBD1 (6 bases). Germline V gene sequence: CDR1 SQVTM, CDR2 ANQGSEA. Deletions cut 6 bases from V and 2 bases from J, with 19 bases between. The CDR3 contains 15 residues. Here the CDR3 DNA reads TGCAGCGTAGAGAACAGGGACGCCATCAACTATGGCTACACCTTC. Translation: CSVENRDAINYGYTF.

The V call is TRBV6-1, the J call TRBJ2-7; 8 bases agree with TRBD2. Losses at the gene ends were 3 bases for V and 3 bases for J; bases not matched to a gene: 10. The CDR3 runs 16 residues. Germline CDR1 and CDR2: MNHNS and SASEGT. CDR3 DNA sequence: TGTGCCAGCAGTGAGCGACCGGGACTAGGCTACTACGAGCAGTACTTC. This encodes CASSERPGLGYYEQYF.

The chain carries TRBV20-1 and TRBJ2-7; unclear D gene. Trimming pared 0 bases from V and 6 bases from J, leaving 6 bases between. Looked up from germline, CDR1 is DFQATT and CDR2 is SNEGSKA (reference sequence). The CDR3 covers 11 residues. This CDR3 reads CSAREGPEQYF. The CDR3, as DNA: TGCAGTGCTAGAGAAGGGCCCGAGCAGTACTTC.

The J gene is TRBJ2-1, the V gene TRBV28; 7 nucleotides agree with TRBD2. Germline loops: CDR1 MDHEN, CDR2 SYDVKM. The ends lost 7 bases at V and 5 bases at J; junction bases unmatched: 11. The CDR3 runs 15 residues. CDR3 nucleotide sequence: TGTGCCAGCATCAGCAAGGCTAGCGGCCACAATGAGCAGTTCTTC. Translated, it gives CASISKASGHNEQFF.

The DNA of the CDR3 is TGTGCCAGCAGTTACTCCTCGGGGCTAGGCAATGAGCAGTTCTTC. This encodes CASSYSSGLGNEQFF. The rearrangement uses TRBV6-6 and TRBJ2-1, with D tentatively TRBD1 or TRBD2 (5 bases each). The germline gives CDR1 MNHNY, CDR2 SVGAGI (reference sequence). V was trimmed by 0 bases and J by 6 bases, leaving 12 bases between them. CDR3 size: 15 residues.

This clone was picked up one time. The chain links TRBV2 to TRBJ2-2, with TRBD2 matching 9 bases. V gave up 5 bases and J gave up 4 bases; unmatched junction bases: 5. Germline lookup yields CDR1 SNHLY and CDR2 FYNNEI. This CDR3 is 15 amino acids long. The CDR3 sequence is CASSKRGDATGELFF. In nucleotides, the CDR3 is TGTGCCAGCAGTAAGCGGGGGGACGCCACCGGGGAGCTGTTTTTT.

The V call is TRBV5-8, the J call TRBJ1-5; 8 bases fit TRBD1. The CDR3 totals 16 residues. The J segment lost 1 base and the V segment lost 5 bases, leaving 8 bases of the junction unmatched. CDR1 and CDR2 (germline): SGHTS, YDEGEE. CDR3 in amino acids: CASRREQGGSNQPQHF. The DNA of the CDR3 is TGTGCCAGCAGACGGGAACAGGGGGGGAGCAATCAGCCCCAGCATTTT.

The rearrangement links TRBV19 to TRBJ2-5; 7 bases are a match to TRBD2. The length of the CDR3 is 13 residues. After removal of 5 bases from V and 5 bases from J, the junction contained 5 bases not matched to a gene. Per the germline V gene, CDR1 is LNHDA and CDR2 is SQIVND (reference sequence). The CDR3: CASSRYSGETQYF. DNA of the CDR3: TGTGCCAGTAGTCGGTATAGCGGGGAGACCCAGTACTTC.

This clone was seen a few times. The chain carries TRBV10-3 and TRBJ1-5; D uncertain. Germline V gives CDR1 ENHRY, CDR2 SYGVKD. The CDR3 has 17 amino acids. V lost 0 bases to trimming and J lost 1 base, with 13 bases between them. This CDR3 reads CAISESMGPQSNQPQHF. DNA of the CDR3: TGTGCCATCAGTGAGTCGATGGGTCCACAGAGCAATCAGCCCCAGCATTTT.

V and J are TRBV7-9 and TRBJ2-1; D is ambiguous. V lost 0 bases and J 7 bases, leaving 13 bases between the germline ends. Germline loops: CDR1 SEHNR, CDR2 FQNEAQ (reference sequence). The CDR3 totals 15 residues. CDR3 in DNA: TGTGCCAGCAGCTTAGCGGGGTATGGTGGGAATGAGCAGTTCTTC. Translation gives CASSLAGYGGNEQFF. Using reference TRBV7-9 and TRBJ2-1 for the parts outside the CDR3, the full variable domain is DTGVSQNPRHKITKRGQNVTFRCDPISEHNRLYWYRQTLGQGPEFLTYFQNEAQLEKSRLLSDRFSAERPKGSFSTLEIQRTEQGDSAMYLCASSLAGYGGNEQFFGPGTRLTVL.

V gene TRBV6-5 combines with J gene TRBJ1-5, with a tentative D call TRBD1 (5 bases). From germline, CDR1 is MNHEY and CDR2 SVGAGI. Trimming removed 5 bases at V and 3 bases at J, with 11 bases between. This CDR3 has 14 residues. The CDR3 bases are TGTGCCAGCAGTCCGGGACTGGACAATCAGCCCCAGCATTTT. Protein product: CASSPGLDNQPQHF.

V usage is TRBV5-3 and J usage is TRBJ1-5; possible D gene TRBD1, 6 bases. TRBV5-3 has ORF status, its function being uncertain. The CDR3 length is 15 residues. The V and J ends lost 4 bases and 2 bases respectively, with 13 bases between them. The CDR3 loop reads CARSPDRLGNQPQHF. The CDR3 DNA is TGTGCCAGAAGCCCGGACAGACTGGGCAATCAGCCCCAGCATTTT.

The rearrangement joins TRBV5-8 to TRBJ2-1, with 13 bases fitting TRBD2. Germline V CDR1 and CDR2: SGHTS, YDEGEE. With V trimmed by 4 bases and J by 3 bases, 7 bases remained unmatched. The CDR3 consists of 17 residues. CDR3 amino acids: CASSQSRTSGSYNEQFF. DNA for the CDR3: TGTGCCAGCAGCCAATCCAGGACTAGCGGGAGCTACAATGAGCAGTTCTTC.

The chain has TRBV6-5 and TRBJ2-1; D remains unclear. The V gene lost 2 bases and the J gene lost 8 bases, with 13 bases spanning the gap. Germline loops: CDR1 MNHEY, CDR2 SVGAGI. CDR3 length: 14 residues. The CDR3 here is CASSYDSPGDEQFF. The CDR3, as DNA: TGTGCCAGCAGTTACGACTCCCCGGGCGATGAGCAGTTCTTC.

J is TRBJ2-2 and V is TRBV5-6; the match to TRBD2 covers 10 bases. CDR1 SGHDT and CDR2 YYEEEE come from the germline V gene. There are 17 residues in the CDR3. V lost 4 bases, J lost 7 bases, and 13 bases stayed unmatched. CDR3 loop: CASSGSGRALMNGELFF. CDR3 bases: TGTGCCAGCAGCGGCAGCGGGAGGGCCTTAATGAACGGGGAGCTGTTTTTT.

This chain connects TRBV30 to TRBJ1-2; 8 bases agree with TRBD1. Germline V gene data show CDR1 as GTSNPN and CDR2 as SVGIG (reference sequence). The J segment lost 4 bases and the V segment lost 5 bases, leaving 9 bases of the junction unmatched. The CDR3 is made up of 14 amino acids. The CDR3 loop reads CAWHPGTGFYGYTF. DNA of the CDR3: TGTGCCTGGCACCCCGGGACAGGTTTCTATGGCTACACCTTC.

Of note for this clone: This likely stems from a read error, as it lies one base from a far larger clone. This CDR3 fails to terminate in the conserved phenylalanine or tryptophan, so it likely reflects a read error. The CDR3 DNA is TGTGCCAGCAGCCCACCAGTAGTCGGACAGGTGATGAACACTGAAGCTTTCTAT. This gives the protein CASSPPVVGQVMNTEAFY. The J gene is TRBJ1-1, the V gene TRBV7-9; 7 nucleotides agree with TRBD1. Germline trimming cut 5 bases from V and 0 bases from J; bases unmatched to any gene: 15. The germline gives CDR1 SEHNR, CDR2 FQNEAQ (reference sequence). This CDR3 spans 18 amino acids.

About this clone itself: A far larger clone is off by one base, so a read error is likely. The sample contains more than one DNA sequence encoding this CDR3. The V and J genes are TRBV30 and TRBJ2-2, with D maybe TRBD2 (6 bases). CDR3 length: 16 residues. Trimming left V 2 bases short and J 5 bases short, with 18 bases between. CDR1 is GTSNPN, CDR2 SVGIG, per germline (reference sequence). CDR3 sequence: CAWSSGLAGLTGELFF. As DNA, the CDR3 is TGTGCCTGGAGTAGCGGACTGGCGGGGCTAACCGGGGAGCTGTTTTTT.

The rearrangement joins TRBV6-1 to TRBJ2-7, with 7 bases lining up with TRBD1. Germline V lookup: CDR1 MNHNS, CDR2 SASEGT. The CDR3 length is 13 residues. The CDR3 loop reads CTTRPTGRDEQYF. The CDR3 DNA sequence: TGTACCACTAGACCGACAGGGCGGGACGAGCAGTACTTC.

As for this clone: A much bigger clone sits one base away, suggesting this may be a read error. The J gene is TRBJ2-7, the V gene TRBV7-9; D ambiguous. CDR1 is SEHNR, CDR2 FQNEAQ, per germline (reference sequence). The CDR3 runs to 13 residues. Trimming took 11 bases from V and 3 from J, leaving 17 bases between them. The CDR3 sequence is CAGSRSLSYEQYF. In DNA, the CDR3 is TGTGCCGGCTCTAGAAGTCTGAGCTACGAGCAGTACTTC.

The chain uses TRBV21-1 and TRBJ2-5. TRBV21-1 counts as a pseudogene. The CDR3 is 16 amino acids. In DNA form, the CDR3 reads TGTGCCACCCCAGCCGAGGGAAGGGGGGACCAAGAGACCCAGTACTTC. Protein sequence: CATPAEGRGDQETQYF.

The CDR3 sequence is CASSRLGTGHEQFF. DNA for the CDR3: TGCGCCAGCAGCCGCCTAGGGACAGGCCATGAGCAGTTCTTC. The chain uses TRBV4-3 and TRBJ2-1; 8 nucleotides align to TRBD1. This CDR3 region has 14 residues. Looked up from germline, CDR1 is LGHNA and CDR2 is YSLEER. Unmatched junction bases numbered 7, after V lost 4 bases and J lost 8 bases.